This T cell receptor (beta chain) was documented in a study of blood T cell repertoires in COVID-19. About the study: Acute and convalescent COVID-19 specimens originated in the United States, Italy and Spain. PBMCs, B-cell-depleted T cells, or T cells provided the cDNA or gDNA that made up the material.

The CDR3 loop spans 14 amino acids. Deletions cut 3 bases from V and 4 bases from J, with 9 bases between. In germline, CDR1 is SGHTA, CDR2 FQGNSA. Original handling: Quantification of nucleated cells was approximated via reference gene primer amplification. Sequencing was performed with immunoSEQ multiplex PCR; in TCRdb, only in-frame clones are kept and a portion is missing. Clone size and the V and J calls come from that table; the DNA yielded D and trimming. The sample lists about 32,000 clones, approximately 93% occurring once. This sequence originates from a male donor with active COVID-19. This chain joins TRBV7-2 and TRBJ1-4; D call uncertain. The sequenced material came from peripheral blood. The CDR3 here is CASSFGINNEKLFF. CDR3 nucleotide sequence: TGTGCCAGCAGCTTCGGGATTAATAATGAAAAACTGTTTTTT.